A single sample is the source of the 23 T cell receptor beta chains below, sequenced in a study of spatial heterogeneity in lung cancer. Notes on the study in general: Tumors with more nonsynonymous mutations had more expanded intratumoral alpha and beta TCRs.

A single record per CDR3 protein comes from TCRdb applying MiXCR to the 5' RACE reads. The sample has around 15,000 distinct CDR3 sequences; approximately 6.9% are singletons. Indicated time point: sample taken at primary tumor resection. Their antigen targets remain unknown. The sample here was lung tumor tissue, taken at surgery. These receptors all come from a female donor with early-stage non-small cell lung cancer.

At least ten counts were recorded for this clonotype. This beta chain is off target for a library built for alpha chains, so its abundance means little. The chain recombines TRBV7-3 with TRBJ2-7, with D tentatively TRBD1 or TRBD2 (5 bases each). The length of the CDR3 is 13 residues. Deletions cut 6 bases from V and 6 bases from J, with 15 bases between. The V gene's germline CDR1 is SGHTA and CDR2 FQGTGA. CDR3 region: CASSPSLGGEQYF. CDR3 nucleotide sequence: TGTGCCAGCAGTCCTTCTCTTGGGGGCGAGCAGTACTTC.

Note on this clonotype: This beta chain turned up in a library designed for alpha chains; as an off-target read, its abundance says little. The chain couples TRBV30 to TRBJ2-3; 7 nucleotides match TRBD1. Trimming at V came to 1 base and at J to 2 bases, leaving 3 bases not matched to a gene. The CDR3 is made up of 14 amino acids. Germline V gene lookup returns CDR1 GTSNPN and CDR2 SVGIG (reference sequence). CDR3 DNA: TGTGCCTGGAGTGAGGGACAGCCCACAGATACGCAGTATTTT. Translation gives CAWSEGQPTDTQYF.

This clonotype has more than one count but fewer than ten. The library was designed around alpha chains, so this beta chain is a stray read whose abundance carries little weight. The CDR3 sequence is CASSLQYQETQYF. For the CDR3, the DNA is TGTGCCAGCAGCCTCCAGTACCAAGAGACCCAGTACTTC. The chain links TRBV7-6 to TRBJ2-5; no firm D call. Per the germline V gene, CDR1 is SGHVS and CDR2 is FNYEAQ. Trimming pared 5 bases from V and 0 bases from J, leaving 7 bases between. The CDR3 is 13 amino acids.

This clonotype was seen repeatedly, ten times or more. The library was prepared for alpha chains; this beta chain is a stray read, so its frequency means little. V usage is TRBV4-1 and J usage is TRBJ1-1, with unresolved D. CDR1 and CDR2 from the germline V gene are MGHRA and YSYEKL. The ends were cut back, 0 bases at V and 6 bases at J, with 11 bases in the middle. The CDR3 totals 14 residues. CDR3 region: CASSQEQVLPEAFF. The CDR3 nucleotides read TGCGCCAGCAGCCAAGAGCAGGTTCTCCCTGAAGCTTTCTTT.

This clonotype was seen at least ten times. This beta chain was picked up by a library intended for alpha chains and is off target, so its count carries little meaning. The gene calls are TRBV12-3 or TRBV12-4 and TRBJ2-5; TRBD1 might be the D (6 bases). V gave up 3 bases and J gave up 3 bases, with 8 bases separating them. This CDR3 is 13 amino acids long. CDR3 in DNA: TGTGCCAGCAGTTTTTCAGGGGAAGAGACCCAGTACTTC. This translates into CASSFSGEETQYF.

This clonotype was counted many times. The library was designed around alpha chains, so this beta chain is a stray read whose abundance carries little weight. J is TRBJ2-2 and V is TRBV10-3, with D uncertain. Between the trimmed V and J ends, which lost 3 bases and 4 bases, there was a span of 3 bases. The CDR3 consists of 12 residues. Germline V lookup: CDR1 ENHRY, CDR2 SYGVKD. The DNA for the CDR3 is TGTGCCATCAGTGACACCACCGGGGAGCTGTTTTTT. Amino acid sequence: CAISDTTGELFF.

This clonotype turned up a few times. In a library made to pick up alpha chains, this beta chain is a stray read with a size that means little. The genes are TRBV4-1 and TRBJ2-5; D remains unclear. The CDR3 extends over 15 amino acids. Trimming pared 0 bases from V and 7 bases from J, leaving 15 bases between. CDR1 is MGHRA and CDR2 is YSYEKL in the germline V gene. In nucleotides, the CDR3 is TGCGCCAGCAGCCAAGATACTGGTGGGATGGGGACCCAGTACTTC. Amino acids: CASSQDTGGMGTQYF.

This clonotype was recorded many times. Little can be read into the size of this beta chain, an off-target read in a library designed for alpha chains. This sequence joins TRBV24-1 and TRBJ2-7; D is possibly TRBD2 (6 bases). Trimming cost V 4 bases and J 0 bases, with 12 bases left between them. This CDR3 is 15 amino acids long. Germline values: CDR1 KGHDR, CDR2 SFDVKD. This CDR3 is CATSDGGDPSYEQYF. The CDR3 DNA is TGTGCCACCAGTGACGGAGGGGACCCCTCCTACGAGCAGTACTTC.

This clonotype rates as medium-sized. Because this beta chain is a stray read in a library intended to capture alpha chains, its abundance should not be given much weight. The rearrangement joins TRBV18 to TRBJ2-5; possible D gene TRBD2, 5 bases. Germline lookup yields CDR1 KGHSH and CDR2 LQKENI. V lost 6 bases and J lost 4, with 15 bases in between. CDR3 length equals 14 residues. CDR3 sequence reads: CASSTGTRRETQYF. CDR3 coding DNA: TGTGCCAGCTCCACCGGTACTAGGCGAGAGACCCAGTACTTC. The full variable domain, completed using reference TRBV18 and TRBJ2-5, is NAGVMQNPRHLVRRRGQEARLRCSPMKGHSHVYWYRQLPEEGLKFMVYLQKENIIDESGMPKERFSAEFPKEGPSILRIQQVVRGDSAAYFCASSTGTRRETQYFGPGTRLLVL.

This clonotype has a count of ten or more. This beta chain lies outside the target of a library built for alpha chains; its clone size means little. V usage is TRBV9 and J usage is TRBJ2-1; 9 nucleotides agree with TRBD2. The CDR3 covers 18 residues. CDR1 is SGDLS, CDR2 YYNGEE, per germline. V lost 0 bases to trimming and J lost 0 bases; unmatched junction nucleotides: 7. The DNA for the CDR3 is TGTGCCAGCAGCGTAGGGCTAGCGGGGCCTAGCTCCTACAATGAGCAGTTCTTC. This sequence encodes CASSVGLAGPSSYNEQFF.

This clonotype qualifies as large. This beta chain was picked up by a library intended for alpha chains and is off target, so its count carries little meaning. The J gene is TRBJ1-1, the V gene TRBV5-1; D is undetermined. V was trimmed by 4 bases and J by 6 bases, leaving 13 bases between them. The CDR3 is made up of 13 amino acids. Germline V gene lookup returns CDR1 SGHRS and CDR2 YFSETQ. The CDR3 region is CASSLSGRPEAFF. In DNA, the CDR3 is TGCGCCAGCAGCCTTTCGGGCCGGCCTGAAGCTTTCTTT.

By share, this clonotype counts as medium-sized (0.01 to 0.1%). The library was built for alpha chains, so this beta chain is an off-target read and its size means little. The genes are TRBV6-1 and TRBJ2-7; perhaps TRBD2 as D (6 bases). The CDR3 loop spans 13 amino acids. Trimming took 5 bases from V and 6 from J, leaving 14 bases between them. Per germline, CDR1 MNHNS and CDR2 SASEGT. Here the CDR3 reads CASSFGPGVEQYF. The CDR3 coding sequence is TGTGCCAGCAGTTTTGGCCCGGGGGTCGAGCAGTACTTC.

Details on this clonotype: Being off target in a library aimed at alpha chains, this beta chain has a size of little meaning. The chain uses TRBV11-3 and TRBJ1-1; TRBD1 aligns across 8 bases. Germline lookup yields CDR1 SGHNT and CDR2 YENEEA. The CDR3 has 14 amino acids. The ends lost 5 bases at V and 0 bases at J; junction bases unmatched: 2. The CDR3 DNA sequence: TGTGCCAGCAGCAGGACAGGGATGAACACTGAAGCTTTCTTT. Protein sequence: CASSRTGMNTEAFF.

Details on this clonotype: Little can be read into the size of this beta chain, an off-target read in a library designed for alpha chains. The chain recombines TRBV6-5 with TRBJ2-7; 9 nucleotides match TRBD1. J was trimmed by 3 bases and V by 2 bases; bases with no gene match: 5. The CDR3 sequence is 15 residues long. Per the germline V gene, CDR1 is MNHEY and CDR2 is SVGAGI. This chain's CDR3 is CASSYTLTGGYEQYF. In DNA form, the CDR3 reads TGTGCCAGCAGTTACACTTTGACAGGGGGCTACGAGCAGTACTTC.

There are a few counts of this clonotype. This beta chain represents an off-target read in a library built for alpha chains; its size is of limited meaning. This chain joins TRBV15 and TRBJ2-4; 8 nucleotides match TRBD1. The CDR3 runs to 18 residues. V dropped 3 bases and J dropped 0; count of bases not matched to a gene: 10. Germline V gene lookup returns CDR1 LNHNV and CDR2 YYDKDF (reference sequence). The CDR3 nucleotides are TGTGCCACCAGCAGGGCTTCGACAGGGGAGCCAGCCAAAAACATTCAGTACTTC. The encoded protein is CATSRASTGEPAKNIQYF.

This clonotype is medium-sized (0.01 to 0.1%) by share. A library made for alpha chains picked up this beta chain off target, so its size means little. The genes are TRBV6-2 or TRBV6-3 and TRBJ2-2, with no clear D. V shed 2 bases and J shed 3 bases, with 4 bases lying between them. This CDR3 contains 13 residues. Looked up from germline, CDR1 is MNHEY and CDR2 is SVGEGT. In DNA, the CDR3 is TGTGCCAGCAGTTACAGGGACACCGGGGAGCTGTTTTTT. Encoded protein: CASSYRDTGELFF.

This clonotype has at least ten counts. Found in a library prepared for alpha chains, this beta chain is an off-target read, and its abundance has little meaning. V and J are TRBV4-2 and TRBJ1-6; perhaps TRBD1 as D (5 bases). The V end lost 0 bases, the J end lost 10 bases, and 13 bases lay between the germline ends. Germline CDR1 and CDR2: LGHNA and YNFKEQ. The CDR3 totals 15 residues. The CDR3 DNA sequence: TGTGCCAGCAGCCAAGATCCGGGGAAGGGGTCACCCCTCCACTTT. Amino acids: CASSQDPGKGSPLHF.

This clonotype counts as medium-sized. This beta chain is off target for a library built for alpha chains, so its abundance means little. This chain joins TRBV5-1 and TRBJ1-1; unclear D gene. The germline V gene encodes CDR1 SGHRS and CDR2 YFSETQ. V dropped 4 bases and J dropped 3 bases, with 16 bases sitting between them. The CDR3 covers 15 residues. The CDR3 loop reads CASSRAGVGDTEAFF. The CDR3 bases are TGCGCCAGCAGCCGAGCGGGAGTCGGGGACACTGAAGCTTTCTTT.

With respect to this clonotype: This beta chain is a stray sequence in a library constructed for alpha chains; its clone size is not meaningful. The chain combines TRBV10-1 with TRBJ2-1; D might be TRBD2 (6 bases). V lost 5 bases and J 2 bases, leaving 13 bases between the germline ends. This CDR3 comprises 15 residues. Per the germline V gene, CDR1 is WNHNN and CDR2 is SYGVQD (reference sequence). The CDR3 region has the DNA TGCGCCAGCAGTCCCCGGGACTTTCCCTACAATGAGCAGTTCTTC. Its translation is CASSPRDFPYNEQFF.

This clonotype was picked up many times. This beta chain is an unintended read in a library built for alpha chains; its size means little. The chain uses TRBV28 and TRBJ2-3; no clear D gene. Germline lookup yields CDR1 MDHEN and CDR2 SYDVKM. Deletions cut 3 bases from V and 2 bases from J, with 9 bases between. This CDR3 contains 14 residues. The CDR3 nucleotides read TGTGCCAGCAGTTTGGACCAATCCACAGATACGCAGTATTTT. This gives the protein CASSLDQSTDTQYF. Complete variable domain (other parts from reference TRBV28 and TRBJ2-3): DVKVTQSSRYLVKRTGEKVFLECVQDMDHENMFWYRQDPGLGLRLIYFSYDVKMKEKGDIPEGYSVSREKKERFSLILESASTNQTSMYLCASSLDQSTDTQYFGPGTRLTVL.

This clonotype showed up just a few times. This beta chain is a stray read from a library made for alpha chains; its abundance is not meaningful. J is TRBJ2-7 and V is TRBV30; the D gene is possibly TRBD2 (5 bases). The V gene lost 3 bases and the J gene lost 4 bases, with 7 bases spanning the gap. In germline, CDR1 is GTSNPN, CDR2 SVGIG (reference sequence). The CDR3 has 11 residues. CDR3 in DNA: TGTGCCTGGAGCGGGGAGTACGAGCAGTACTTC. Translated: CAWSGEYEQYF.

This clonotype was observed many times. This beta chain came through as a stray read in a library set up for alpha chains, and its size says little. The chain uses TRBV20-1 and TRBJ2-3, with 15 bases fitting TRBD2. This CDR3 has 16 amino acids. From germline, CDR1 is DFQATT and CDR2 SNEGSKA (reference sequence). After removal of 0 bases from V and 8 bases from J, the junction contained 6 bases not matched to a gene. The CDR3 sequence: CSARDGLAGGPGTQYF. In DNA form, the CDR3 reads TGCAGTGCTAGAGATGGACTAGCGGGGGGGCCGGGTACGCAGTATTTT.

This clonotype has a count of ten or more. Within a library made for alpha chains, this beta chain is off target, and its count is uninformative. The chain links TRBV12-5 to TRBJ2-1; D is possibly TRBD1 or TRBD2 (6 bases each). Germline CDR1 is LGHNT and CDR2 is FRNRAP. The ends were cut back, 5 bases at V and 6 bases at J, with 17 bases in the middle. This CDR3 has 15 residues. The CDR3 here is CASGLTGALGNEQFF. The CDR3 nucleotides read TGTGCTAGTGGTCTGACGGGGGCTCTGGGCAATGAGCAGTTCTTC.